This TCR beta chain derives from a study of T-cell reconstitution after alpha-beta-depleted transplantation in children. The study's findings and limits: Diversity and T-cell counts at one year after transplant derived mostly from new T cells. Some patients' high day-60 TCRbeta diversity was attributed to recipient cells surviving conditioning.

Preparing the TCRbeta library involved the use of unique molecular identifiers. TCRdb analysed the PCR reads with MiXCR anew, one entry per CDR3 protein. The sample has 450,000 to 600,000 distinct CDR3 sequences; roughly a tenth are singletons. The CDR3 has 15 amino acids. CDR1 DFQATT and CDR2 SNEGSKA come from the germline V gene (reference sequence). V was trimmed by 3 bases and J by 5 bases, leaving 18 bases between them. This clonotype was seen only a few times. As yet, its antigen is unknown. This sequence was found in a child aged 2-9 years with inherited bone marrow failure, due to receive a stem cell transplant. The sample here was PBMCs, taken before TCRalphabeta/CD19-depleted stem cell transplant. V gene TRBV20-1 combines with J gene TRBJ2-3, with D possibly being TRBD2 (6 bases). The CDR3 sequence: CSASGSGSLGDTQYF. In DNA, the CDR3 is TGCAGTGCTAGCGGGTCCGGGAGTTTGGGAGATACGCAGTATTTT.